This TCR beta chain came from a study of CD4 and CD8 cells across lung adenocarcinoma regions. TCRdb reanalysed the PCR reads using MiXCR and keeps one entry per CDR3 protein. The repertoire holds some 16,000 distinct CDR3 sequences, with just under 55% as singletons. This CDR3 has 11 residues. Unmatched junction bases numbered 7, after V lost 7 bases and J lost 13 bases. Germline V gene data show CDR1 as MNHNS and CDR2 as SASEGT. Samples came from patients with localized non-small cell lung adenocarcinoma. The rearrangement joins TRBV6-1 to TRBJ2-5, with 9 bases that match TRBD1. The sequencing sample was made of CD8+ T cells from the center of a lung tumor. The clonotype comes from a female donor with lung adenocarcinoma. The CD4 and CD8 labels of this study may be unreliable. This CDR3 is CASNTGGGGYF. The CDR3 region has the DNA TGTGCCAGCAATACAGGGGGCGGAGGGTACTTC.